This T cell receptor (beta chain) was sequenced during a study of blood T cells in healthy people across ages. This CDR3 is 12 amino acids long. The V gene's germline CDR1 is SEHNR and CDR2 FQNEAQ (reference sequence). V was trimmed by 5 bases and J by 5 bases, leaving 9 bases between them. PCR was performed a second time for about 7 to 11 cycles using a sample-barcoded 5' primer and a J-beta primer mix. TCRdb re-called the 5' RACE reads with MiXCR, one entry per CDR3 protein. This sample has about 1.4 million distinct CDR3 sequences, with approximately 60% found just once. Regarding this clonotype: Its antigen is unknown.

Study conclusions and caveats: Higher diversity, along with more naive CD4+ cells, distinguished long-lived donors from aged donors.

This chain links TRBV7-9 with TRBJ2-5; D uncertain. The material sequenced was blood. The sequence came from a man between 18 and 29 years old in good health. In DNA form, the CDR3 reads TGTGCCAGCAGCCCAGACGTGGAGACCCAGTACTTC. Residues: CASSPDVETQYF.